These 9 T cell receptor beta chains were sequenced from one sample in a study of cytomegalovirus exposure and HLA in healthy donors (dated by TCRdb to the late 2010s). The receptor library was made with the immunoSEQ multiplex PCR assay. For the multiplex PCR, a mixture combining 60 forward primers for TCR Vbeta segments and 13 reverse primers for TCR Jbeta segments was used. Held by TCRdb, this immuneACCESS table contains in-frame sequences only and omits some clones. Under half of the omission traces to an unresolved V gene where checked; the cause of the rest is unknown. Counted in this sample were 100,000 to 150,000 clones; roughly 81% of them appeared once. The ten largest clones add up to roughly 0.99% of the sample. Sequences were obtained from PBMCs. The receptors come from a woman aged 25 to 45 in good health and CMV-seronegative.

The V gene is TRBV6-5, the J gene TRBJ2-1, with 9 nucleotides matching TRBD2. The CDR3 covers 14 residues. Trimming took 6 bases from V and 8 from J; bases not matched to a gene: 8. In germline, CDR1 is MNHEY, CDR2 SVGAGI. The DNA for the CDR3 is TGTGCCAGCAGGAGCGGGGGGCCCTTAGATGAGCAGTTCTTC. This gives the protein CASRSGGPLDEQFF.

The chain has TRBV7-8 and TRBJ1-3; TRBD1 matches at 8 bases. Germline V gene data show CDR1 as SGHVS and CDR2 as FQNEAQ. The CDR3 sequence is 15 residues long. V dropped 5 bases and J dropped 4; count of bases not matched to a gene: 7. CDR3 DNA: TGTGCCAGCAGCCTAATGGGACAGGCGGGAAACACCATATATTTT. Translating it yields CASSLMGQAGNTIYF.

This clone was found a few times. The chain couples TRBV4-2 to TRBJ2-7, with TRBD2 as a possible D gene (5 bases). In germline, CDR1 is LGHNA, CDR2 YNFKEQ. Trimming pared 0 bases from V and 2 bases from J, leaving 11 bases between. CDR3 size: 15 residues. This CDR3 is CASSQESSEAYEQYF. The CDR3 DNA reads TGTGCCAGCAGCCAAGAGAGTAGCGAAGCCTACGAGCAGTACTTC.

This clone was observed a handful of times. V usage is TRBV4-2 and J usage is TRBJ2-2; D is possibly TRBD2 (5 bases). Germline assignment: CDR1 LGHNA and CDR2 YNFKEQ. V lost 1 base and J lost 3, with 15 bases in between. The CDR3 is 17 amino acids. This chain's CDR3 is CASSQVGVGEDTGELFF. The DNA of the CDR3 is TGTGCCAGCAGCCAAGTCGGGGTCGGAGAGGACACCGGGGAGCTGTTTTTT.

V usage is TRBV6-6 and J usage is TRBJ2-7, with 11 bases matching TRBD2. This CDR3 contains 15 residues. V was clipped by 5 bases and J by 0 bases; unmatched bases: 3. CDR1 MNHNY and CDR2 SVGAGI come from the germline V gene (reference sequence). The CDR3 bases are TGTGCCAGCAGTGGGACTAGCGGAAGCTCCTACGAGCAGTACTTC. It specifies CASSGTSGSSYEQYF.

The rearrangement links TRBV6-6 to TRBJ2-1; 8 nucleotides match TRBD2. The CDR3 is made up of 15 amino acids. Germline CDR1 and CDR2: MNHNY and SVGAGI (reference sequence). V trimming: 6 bases; J trimming: 4 bases; junction bases outside the gene matches: 8. CDR3 region: CASRISGSLYNEQFF. The CDR3 nucleotides are TGTGCCAGCAGAATCAGCGGGAGCCTGTACAATGAGCAGTTCTTC.

The chain employs TRBV7-2 and TRBJ1-2, with 8 bases fitting TRBD1. The junction had 7 bases not matched to a gene; V was cut back by 4 bases and J by 6 bases. The germline V gene encodes CDR1 SGHTA and CDR2 FQGNSA. The CDR3 is 14 residues long. CDR3 DNA: TGTGCCAGCAGCTGGAGGCAGGGGGCTGATGGCTACACCTTC. Protein product: CASSWRQGADGYTF.

This chain uses TRBV4-3 with TRBJ2-7; a possible D gene is TRBD1 (6 bases). Trimming left V 4 bases short and J 5 bases short, with 18 bases between. The CDR3 runs 15 residues. In germline, CDR1 is LGHNA, CDR2 YSLEER. CDR3 in amino acids: CASSPGRDKGHEQYF. The CDR3 DNA sequence: TGCGCCAGCAGCCCGGGTCGGGACAAAGGCCACGAGCAGTACTTC.

V gene TRBV7-9 combines with J gene TRBJ2-2, with 10 bases matching TRBD1. Germline-derived CDR1 and CDR2 are SEHNR and FQNEAQ (reference sequence). The trim removed 1 base at V and 1 base at J, leaving 9 bases unmatched. The length of the CDR3 is 19 residues. CDR3 protein: CASSLVPGQGSRNTGELFF. CDR3 coding DNA: TGTGCCAGCAGCTTAGTCCCGGGACAGGGGTCGCGGAACACCGGGGAGCTGTTTTTT.